What follows are 10 T cell receptor beta chains derived from one specimen sequenced in a study of cytomegalovirus exposure and HLA in healthy donors. Generated by immunoSEQ multiplex PCR, the TCRdb table keeps only in-frame clones and is missing some. The table has about 130,000 clones, nearly 90% seen once; the top ten hold 0.95% to 1.5%. The sample consisted of PBMCs. Every receptor here comes from a woman in her late teens or twenties in good health and CMV-seronegative.

The chain carries TRBV5-1 and TRBJ2-7; TRBD2 might be the D (5 bases). This CDR3 comprises 16 residues. V was pared by 4 bases and J by 1 base, with 18 bases between. Germline V gene lookup returns CDR1 SGHRS and CDR2 YFSETQ. CDR3 protein: CASSASSLGVSYEQYF. CDR3 nucleotide sequence: TGCGCCAGCAGCGCGTCTTCACTGGGAGTGTCCTACGAGCAGTACTTC.

The chain joins TRBV7-2 to TRBJ1-2; 12 bases map to TRBD1. This CDR3 has 16 amino acids. The germline gives CDR1 SGHTA, CDR2 FQGNSA. The V and J ends lost 1 base and 7 bases, in that order; junction bases with no gene match: 7. The CDR3: CASSLGGQGADAGYTF. CDR3 coding DNA: TGTGCCAGCAGCTTAGGGGGACAGGGGGCGGACGCTGGCTACACCTTC. The full variable domain, with the rest looked up from reference TRBV7-2 and TRBJ1-2, is GAGVSQSPSNKVTEKGKDVELRCDPISGHTALYWYRQSLGQGLEFLIYFQGNSAPDKSGLPSDRFSAERTGGSVSTLTIQRTQQEDSAVYLCASSLGGQGADAGYTFGSGTRLTVV.

The V call is TRBV6-5, the J call TRBJ2-3, with a weak D call TRBD2 (6 bases). CDR1 and CDR2 from the germline V gene are MNHEY and SVGAGI. The CDR3 contains 13 residues. Trimming shortened V by 2 bases and J by 4 bases, and 7 bases separated the two germline ends. CDR3 sequence: CASSYGGSDTQYF. In DNA form, the CDR3 reads TGTGCCAGCAGTTACGGAGGGTCAGATACGCAGTATTTT.

J is TRBJ1-6 and V is TRBV6-5, with a tentative D call TRBD1 (6 bases). Germline V gene sequence: CDR1 MNHEY, CDR2 SVGAGI. The V and J ends lost 10 bases and 10 bases respectively, with 17 bases between them. CDR3 length: 13 residues. The DNA of the CDR3 is TGTGCCATCGCCGGGACAAGCGGATCACCCCTCCACTTT. Translating it yields CAIAGTSGSPLHF.

The chain combines TRBV15 with TRBJ2-7; D is perhaps TRBD2 (6 bases). Trimming left V 2 bases short and J 3 bases short, with 11 bases between. The CDR3 runs to 14 residues. Per the germline V gene, CDR1 is LNHNV and CDR2 is YYDKDF (reference sequence). CDR3 nucleotides: TGTGCCACCAGCAGAAAGGACGGGGGCTACGAGCAGTACTTC. Its translation is CATSRKDGGYEQYF. The whole variable domain, remainder taken from reference TRBV15 and TRBJ2-7, is DAMVIQNPRYQVTQFGKPVTLSCSQTLNHNVMYWYQQKSSQAPKLLFHYYDKDFNNEADTPDNFQSRRPNTSFCFLDIRSPGLGDTAMYLCATSRKDGGYEQYFGPGTRLTVT.

The rearrangement uses TRBV4-2 and TRBJ1-2, with D tentatively TRBD1 (5 bases). V lost 0 bases and J 5 bases, leaving 13 bases between the germline ends. This CDR3 has 15 amino acids. The V gene's germline CDR1 is LGHNA and CDR2 YNFKEQ. CDR3 residues: CASSQERGESYGYTF. CDR3 in DNA: TGTGCCAGCAGCCAAGAGCGGGGCGAATCGTATGGCTACACCTTC.

This chain joins TRBV19 and TRBJ1-5, with TRBD1 identical over 7 bases. J gave up 2 bases and V 5 bases, and 3 bases lay outside the gene matches. Per germline, CDR1 LNHDA and CDR2 SQIVND (reference sequence). The length of the CDR3 is 14 residues. CDR3 sequence (DNA): TGTGCCAGTAGTTCCGGACAGGGCAATCAGCCCCAGCATTTT. Translation gives CASSSGQGNQPQHF. Full variable domain (outside the CDR3, taken from reference TRBV19 and TRBJ1-5): DGGITQSPKYLFRKEGQNVTLSCEQNLNHDAMYWYRQDPGQGLRLIYYSQIVNDFQKGDIAEGYSVSREKKESFPLTVTSAQKNPTAFYLCASSSGQGNQPQHFGDGTRLSIL.

This clone was seen a handful of times. The V gene is TRBV13, the J gene TRBJ1-6; 7 bases map to TRBD1. The CDR3 totals 15 residues. The germline CDR1 and CDR2 sequences are PRHDT and FYEKMQ (reference sequence). J was trimmed by 6 bases and V by 7 bases; bases with no gene match: 9. The CDR3 sequence: CASTHTGQVNSPLHF. The CDR3 DNA is TGTGCCAGCACCCATACCGGACAGGTTAATTCACCCCTCCACTTT.

The J gene is TRBJ2-3, the V gene TRBV9; TRBD1 matches at 9 bases. This CDR3 region has 14 residues. Germline V lookup: CDR1 SGDLS, CDR2 YYNGEE. J gave up 4 bases and V 2 bases, and 2 bases lay outside the gene matches. CDR3 sequence: CASSVGQGSDTQYF. DNA of the CDR3: TGTGCCAGCAGCGTCGGACAGGGGTCAGATACGCAGTATTTT.

In this sample, this clone turned up a few times. This chain links TRBV9 with TRBJ1-6; TRBD1 agrees at 7 bases. The junction had 4 bases not matched to a gene; V was cut back by 3 bases and J by 13 bases. The V gene's germline CDR1 is SGDLS and CDR2 YYNGEE. The CDR3 contains 12 residues. The CDR3 spells CASSAQQGPLHF. DNA for the CDR3: TGTGCCAGCAGCGCCCAACAGGGGCCCCTCCACTTT.